This is a list of T cell receptor beta chains from one sample in a study of cytomegalovirus exposure and HLA in healthy donors. Measured with immunoSEQ multiplex PCR; TCRdb has only the in-frame clones, and not every one. The sample carries about 130,000 clones, 65% to 85% recorded once. Sample: PBMCs. Receptors originate from a male donor in good health and CMV-seronegative. The CDR3 runs from the conserved cysteine through the conserved F or W. Each record gives: clone size, J gene, V gene, D gene, CDR3 DNA, CDR3 protein. The D gene is left open where the match is weak. Size is omitted from some rows. Given values are once, few, many or a class for expanded clones.

clone size: -; J gene: TRBJ1-2; V gene: TRBV13; D gene: -; CDR3 DNA: TGTGCCAGCAGCGTTGGACAGCAAACTAACTATGGCTACACCTTC; CDR3 protein: CASSVGQQTNYGYTF
clone size: -; J gene: TRBJ2-7; V gene: TRBV10-1; D gene: TRBD1; CDR3 DNA: TGCGCCAGCAGTCCGGGACAGCCCTCCTACGAGCAGTACTTC; CDR3 protein: CASSPGQPSYEQYF
clone size: -; J gene: TRBJ2-7; V gene: TRBV9; D gene: -; CDR3 DNA: TGTGCCAGCAGCGTAGGCGGAGCGGGCCTCATGGGTACCTACGAGCAGTACTTC; CDR3 protein: CASSVGGAGLMGTYEQYF
clone size: -; J gene: TRBJ1-1; V gene: TRBV29-1; D gene: -; CDR3 DNA: TGCAGCGTTGACCCAGGGATGAACACTGAAGCTTTCTTT; CDR3 protein: CSVDPGMNTEAFF
clone size: -; J gene: TRBJ1-6; V gene: TRBV19; D gene: -; CDR3 DNA: TGTGCCAGTAGTATCGTGGACAGCTACTATAATTCACCCCTCCACTTT; CDR3 protein: CASSIVDSYYNSPLHF
clone size: few; J gene: TRBJ1-5; V gene: TRBV28; D gene: TRBD1; CDR3 DNA: TGTGCCAGCAGATCGACAGGGGCCTACATAAAGCCCCAGCATTTT; CDR3 protein: CASRSTGAYIKPQHF
clone size: few; J gene: TRBJ1-5; V gene: TRBV7-2; D gene: -; CDR3 DNA: TGTGCCAGCAGCTTACCGCAGGGGTCTACTAGCAATCAGCCCCAGCATTTT; CDR3 protein: CASSLPQGSTSNQPQHF
clone size: few; J gene: TRBJ2-3; V gene: TRBV6-4; D gene: TRBD2; CDR3 DNA: TGTGCCAGCAGTGACGAGCGGGGTGGGACAGATACGCAGTATTTT; CDR3 protein: CASSDERGGTDTQYF
clone size: -; J gene: TRBJ1-1; V gene: TRBV6-6; D gene: -; CDR3 DNA: TGTGCCAGCAGGTTCGACAGGCCTTCTGAAGCTTTCTTT; CDR3 protein: CASRFDRPSEAFF
clone size: once; J gene: TRBJ2-7; V gene: TRBV6-5; D gene: -; CDR3 DNA: TGTGCCAGCTCGGGACACAAAGTCTACGAGCAGTACTTC; CDR3 protein: CASSGHKVYEQYF
clone size: -; J gene: TRBJ2-7; V gene: TRBV27; D gene: TRBD1; CDR3 DNA: TGTGCCAGCAGTTCATTTCTCTCACACAGGGGTGCCGCCTACGAGCAGTACTTC; CDR3 protein: CASSSFLSHRGAAYEQYF
clone size: few; J gene: TRBJ1-3; V gene: TRBV6-5; D gene: -; CDR3 DNA: TGTGCCAGCAGTGTAGAGAGGATCTCTGGAAACACCATATATTTT; CDR3 protein: CASSVERISGNTIYF
clone size: -; J gene: TRBJ2-7; V gene: TRBV2; D gene: -; CDR3 DNA: TGTGCCAGCAGTGACAGGGTGGGGGAGGCCTACGAGCAGTACTTC; CDR3 protein: CASSDRVGEAYEQYF
clone size: -; J gene: TRBJ2-4; V gene: TRBV5-6; D gene: -; CDR3 DNA: TGTGCCAGCAGCTTGGCCGAGAGGTGGAGCAAAAACATTCAGTACTTC; CDR3 protein: CASSLAERWSKNIQYF
clone size: -; J gene: TRBJ1-5; V gene: TRBV6-5; D gene: -; CDR3 DNA: TGTGCCAGCAGTTACTCGAACCTAGAGGGGCCCCAGCATTTT; CDR3 protein: CASSYSNLEGPQHF
clone size: few; J gene: TRBJ2-1; V gene: TRBV19; D gene: -; CDR3 DNA: TGTGCCAGTAGCTTATCTAGTAACAATGAGCAGTTCTTC; CDR3 protein: CASSLSSNNEQFF
clone size: -; J gene: TRBJ2-5; V gene: TRBV30; D gene: -; CDR3 DNA: TGTGCCTGGAGACAGGCCCAAGAGACCCAGTACTTC; CDR3 protein: CAWRQAQETQYF
clone size: -; J gene: TRBJ2-7; V gene: TRBV4-3; D gene: TRBD2; CDR3 DNA: TGCGCCAGCAGCCAAGTAGCGGGGGGCTCCTACGAGCAGTACTTC; CDR3 protein: CASSQVAGGSYEQYF
clone size: -; J gene: TRBJ2-1; V gene: TRBV11-3; D gene: TRBD2; CDR3 DNA: TGTGCCAGCAGCTCATATACTAGCGGGAGTGTCAATGAGCAGTTCTTC; CDR3 protein: CASSSYTSGSVNEQFF
clone size: -; J gene: TRBJ2-5; V gene: TRBV7-3; D gene: TRBD1; CDR3 DNA: TGTGCCAGCAGCTTAGGCTCAGGGGGCGCCCGGGGAGAGACCCAGTACTTC; CDR3 protein: CASSLGSGGARGETQYF
clone size: once; J gene: TRBJ1-5; V gene: TRBV18; D gene: TRBD1; CDR3 DNA: TGTGCCAGCTCAACTAGAATGGGACAGGGGGCCGGGGCGCGACAGCCCCAGCATTTT; CDR3 protein: CASSTRMGQGAGARQPQHF
clone size: -; J gene: TRBJ1-6; V gene: TRBV6-6; D gene: -; CDR3 DNA: TGTGCCAGCAGGAGCTCCTATAATTCACCCCTCCACTTT; CDR3 protein: CASRSSYNSPLHF
clone size: -; J gene: TRBJ1-1; V gene: TRBV18; D gene: -; CDR3 DNA: TGTGCCAGCTCATCTTCCGCGGGGAACACTGAAGCTTTCTTT; CDR3 protein: CASSSSAGNTEAFF
clone size: few; J gene: TRBJ2-6; V gene: TRBV5-1; D gene: -; CDR3 DNA: TGCGCCAGCAGCTTGGGTGGTAGCTCTGGGGCCAACGTCCTGACTTTC; CDR3 protein: CASSLGGSSGANVLTF
clone size: -; J gene: TRBJ2-2; V gene: TRBV9; D gene: TRBD1; CDR3 DNA: TGTGCCAGCAAAACGTCACAGGGGGTCACCGGGGAGCTGTTTTTT; CDR3 protein: CASKTSQGVTGELFF
clone size: -; J gene: TRBJ2-2; V gene: TRBV11-2; D gene: -; CDR3 DNA: TGTGCCAGCAGCTTACGTCTCTTGCAGGGAAACACCGGGGAGCTGTTTTTT; CDR3 protein: CASSLRLLQGNTGELFF
clone size: once; J gene: TRBJ2-4; V gene: TRBV28; D gene: TRBD1; CDR3 DNA: TGTGCCAGCAGGAAACGACAGGGGACCCTTAAAAACATTCAGTACTTC; CDR3 protein: CASRKRQGTLKNIQYF
clone size: -; J gene: TRBJ2-3; V gene: TRBV21-1; D gene: -; CDR3 DNA: TGTGCCAGCAGCAAAGGAGGTGCTAGCGGGAGTGTGGGAGATACGCAGTATTTT; CDR3 protein: CASSKGGASGSVGDTQYF
clone size: -; J gene: TRBJ2-7; V gene: TRBV15; D gene: TRBD1; CDR3 DNA: TGTGCCACCAGCAGAGATCGGAGACAGGGTTTCCACGAGCAGTACTTC; CDR3 protein: CATSRDRRQGFHEQYF